The clone carrying this T cell receptor beta chain came up many times. Antigen: not known. This sample is part of a study of CD8 T cells in ankylosing spondylitis. Whole-study results and caveats: In synovial fluid and blood from reactive arthritis, some motif variants were previously reported.

It was by quantitative 5'-RACE with molecular barcodes that TCR beta libraries were made. One entry per CDR3 protein results from TCRdb running MiXCR on the 5' RACE reads. Here the sample spans 340,000 or so distinct CDR3 sequences, roughly 14% being singletons. The sample was blood, either unsorted or a sorted T cell fraction (not recorded which). This TCR was recovered from a male donor with ankylosing spondylitis or in good health (not recorded which).

The CDR3 coding sequence is TGTGCCAGCAGCCGGGGGGAGAACACTGAAGCTTTCTTT. It is translated as CASSRGENTEAFF. The V gene is TRBV4-2, the J gene TRBJ1-1; D might be TRBD1 (5 bases). The CDR3 length is 13 residues. Trimming shortened V by 4 bases and J by 1 base, and 7 bases separated the two germline ends. Germline V gene data show CDR1 as LGHNA and CDR2 as YNFKEQ.